This T cell receptor beta chain is drawn from a study of response to subunit inactivated influenza vaccine. The CDR3 has 13 amino acids. V lost 2 bases and J lost 4, with 8 bases in between. Germline V CDR1 and CDR2: MNHEY, SVGEGT. TCRdb passed the RT-PCR reads through MiXCR, listing each CDR3 protein once. The sample records around 320,000 distinct CDR3 sequences, roughly 20% being singletons. The chain has TRBV6-2 or TRBV6-3 and TRBJ1-2, with D possibly matching TRBD1 (6 bases). This receptor was obtained from a man aged 45-69 years who received an inactivated influenza vaccine. The input for sequencing was PBMCs from blood, taken approximately 22 months after vaccination. The CDR3 sequence is CASSYGRGYGYTF. As DNA, the CDR3 is TGTGCCAGCAGTTACGGCAGGGGCTATGGCTACACCTTC.